This T cell receptor beta chain was sequenced for a study of early T cells in non-severe SARS-CoV-2 infection. Study details: Sequencing of unsorted whole blood was done on bulk RNA, leaving chains unpaired.

This clonotype was found many times. Its specificity is unknown. Findings of the study overall: Matching with VDJdb favored anti-spike CD8 responses (missing private and CD4 specificities).

Researchers tagged individual cDNA molecules with unique molecular identifiers. MiXCR, run by TCRdb on the 5' RACE reads, gives a single entry per CDR3 protein. Of 25,000 to 30,000 distinct CDR3 sequences in the sample, about 4.8% are singletons; the top ten hold around 6%. The ends lost 6 bases at V and 6 bases at J; junction bases unmatched: 8. This CDR3 is built from 14 residues. Looked up from germline, CDR1 is SGHVS and CDR2 is FQNEAQ. This receptor was identified in an adult who was a healthcare worker with PCR-confirmed SARS-CoV-2 infection or an uninfected control (not recorded which). Sample: whole blood. The rearrangement joins TRBV7-8 to TRBJ2-5, with 9 bases lining up with TRBD2. Written as DNA, the CDR3 is TGTGCCAGCAGACCGGGACTAGCTGGCCAGACCCAGTACTTC. Translated, it gives CASRPGLAGQTQYF.